What follows are 10 T cell receptor beta chains derived from one specimen sequenced in a study of cytomegalovirus exposure and HLA in healthy donors. It was with 60 Vbeta and 13 Jbeta primers that the PCR ran. Profiled with immunoSEQ multiplex PCR; TCRdb holds only in-frame clones, not every one. This repertoire shows about 190,000 clones, roughly 75% found once; its top ten account for about 5%. Sequences were obtained from PBMCs. All receptors derive from a man aged 25 to 40 in good health and CMV-seropositive.

The V gene is TRBV19, the J gene TRBJ1-2; D possibly corresponds to TRBD1 (5 bases). Trimming left V 6 bases short and J 0 bases short, with 14 bases between. Germline V gives CDR1 LNHDA, CDR2 SQIVND (reference sequence). This CDR3 is 15 amino acids long. In nucleotides, the CDR3 is TGTGCCAGTAGAACCAGGGAAGGGGCTAACTATGGCTACACCTTC. As protein: CASRTREGANYGYTF.

The rearrangement uses TRBV7-6 and TRBJ2-5; D is ambiguous. The V gene lost 5 bases and the J gene lost 0 bases, with 4 bases spanning the gap. Germline V gene lookup returns CDR1 SGHVS and CDR2 FNYEAQ. The CDR3 extends over 12 amino acids. The CDR3 DNA follows: TGTGCCAGCAGCCGAGACCAAGAGACCCAGTACTTC. Its translation is CASSRDQETQYF.

This sequence joins TRBV19 and TRBJ1-2; TRBD1 is a possible D gene (6 bases). Trimming left V 9 bases short and J 6 bases short, with 11 bases between. Germline assignment: CDR1 LNHDA and CDR2 SQIVND (reference sequence). CDR3 length: 11 residues. This chain's CDR3 is CASGRGNGYTF. CDR3 in DNA: TGTGCCAGCGGCAGGGGTAATGGCTACACCTTC.

The V gene is TRBV25-1, the J gene TRBJ1-2; TRBD1 aligns across 10 bases. The V gene's germline CDR1 is MGHDK and CDR2 SYGVNS. The CDR3 consists of 16 residues. Trimming took 6 bases from V and 3 from J; bases not matched to a gene: 10. CDR3 nucleotides: TGTGCCAGCAGCCCGACCCGGGACAGGGGATACTATGGCTACACCTTC. It specifies CASSPTRDRGYYGYTF.

The rearrangement joins TRBV28 to TRBJ2-7; a possible D gene is TRBD2 (5 bases). Germline CDR1 MDHEN, CDR2 SYDVKM. Trimming removed 6 bases from V and 0 bases from J, with 12 bases in between. The CDR3 covers 14 residues. CDR3 bases: TGTGCCAGCAGCGGGGTATTTTCCTCCTACGAGCAGTACTTC. Translating gives CASSGVFSSYEQYF.

The CDR3 loop reads CASSGQGFYEQYF. The CDR3 coding sequence is TGTGCCAGCAGTGGACAGGGGTTCTACGAGCAGTACTTC. This chain joins TRBV6-6 and TRBJ2-7; 9 bases map to TRBD1. The germline CDR1 and CDR2 sequences are MNHNY and SVGAGI (reference sequence). V lost 5 bases, J lost 3 bases, and 2 bases stayed unmatched. The CDR3 contains 13 residues.

The CDR3 loop reads CASSDQGIGTDTQYF. As DNA, the CDR3 is TGTGCCAGCAGCGATCAGGGAATCGGCACAGATACGCAGTATTTT. V gene TRBV2 combines with J gene TRBJ2-3; a weak D match, TRBD1 (5 bases). The germline CDR1 and CDR2 sequences are SNHLY and FYNNEI. V shed 6 bases and J shed 1 base, with 14 bases lying between them. The CDR3 has 15 residues.

The rearrangement links TRBV5-4 to TRBJ2-1, with TRBD2 as a possible D gene (5 bases). Trimming pared 4 bases from V and 11 bases from J, leaving 10 bases between. The CDR3 spans 11 residues. Germline lookup yields CDR1 SGHNT and CDR2 YYREEE (reference sequence). CDR3 amino acids: CASSGSAQQFF. DNA of the CDR3: TGTGCCAGCAGCGGTAGCGCTCAGCAGTTCTTC.

The chain carries TRBV6-1 and TRBJ2-3; 12 bases are shared with TRBD2. Trimming removed 1 base from V and 4 bases from J; junction bases left unmatched: 9. Germline lookup yields CDR1 MNHNS and CDR2 SASEGT. The CDR3 runs to 18 residues. CDR3 amino acids: CASSEGTSGAFGSDTQYF. CDR3 bases: TGTGCCAGCAGTGAAGGGACTAGCGGGGCCTTTGGCTCAGATACGCAGTATTTT.

The rearrangement joins TRBV6-6 to TRBJ2-6; D might be TRBD2 (5 bases). Deletions cut 11 bases from V and 1 base from J, with 12 bases between. Germline assignment: CDR1 MNHNY and CDR2 SVGAGI (reference sequence). The CDR3 extends over 14 amino acids. The CDR3 reads CAGLKGSGANVLTF. The CDR3 nucleotides are TGTGCCGGACTTAAGGGATCTGGGGCCAACGTCCTGACTTTC.